This T cell receptor (beta chain) comes out of a study of blood T cells in healthy people across ages. Turning to this clonotype: The antigen remains undetermined. One end of the junction does not line up with germline, which may come from a read error.

Study-wide findings and caveats: The study lacked donor CMV status, which possibly confounded expanded clonotype changes. Estimated diversity, derived from one million T cells, was regarded as an underestimate.

Primed by a sample-barcoded 5' primer and a J-beta primer mix, a second PCR proceeded for 7 to 11 cycles. A 12-random-nucleotide template-switch adaptor tagged each cDNA molecule. TCRdb analysed the 5' RACE reads with MiXCR anew, one entry per CDR3 protein. Here the sample spans more than 750,000 distinct CDR3 sequences, just under 30% being singletons. There are 12 residues in the CDR3. The germline V gene has CDR1 MDHEN and CDR2 SYDVKM. These same records also appear under a second study, on T cells of mothers and their children. From that second work: With unrelated pairs as the comparison, related mother-child pairs had a slightly higher overlap that was not significant.

The receptor comes from a woman aged 40-49 years in good health. The chain carries TRBV28 and TRBJ2-4; no reliable D call. The sample consisted of blood. This CDR3 reads CASSLSINIQDF. The CDR3 DNA sequence: TGTGCCAGCAGTTTGTCTATCAACATTCAGGACTTC. The variable domain in full, with the rest retrieved from reference TRBV28 and TRBJ2-4, is DVKVTQSSRYLVKRTGEKVFLECVQDMDHENMFWYRQDPGLGLRLIYFSYDVKMKEKGDIPEGYSVSREKKERFSLILESASTNQTSMYLCASSLSINIQDFGAGTRLSVL.